This T cell receptor beta chain was sequenced in a study of CD8 T cells in Susac syndrome. Germline values: CDR1 SQVTM, CDR2 ANQGSEA. V lost 3 bases and J 6 bases, leaving 9 bases between the germline ends. The CDR3 runs to 12 residues. The T cells that were sequenced for TCR beta were CD8+ and CD4+ cells from blood. CD8+ and CD4+ T cells were negatively isolated; TEMRA cells were FACS-enriched. Random hexamers were used to reverse transcribe roughly 0.45 to 1 ug of RNA. TCR beta CDR3 was amplified by immunoSEQ multiplex PCR. This amplification extended across 54 Vbeta and 13 Jbeta segments. TCRdb reanalysed the immunoSEQ multiplex PCR reads using MiXCR and keeps one entry per CDR3 protein. Found here are hundreds of thousands of distinct CDR3 sequences, 90% to 95% of them singletons; the top ten hold less than 0.075%.

Sequenced input: CD4+ T cells from PBMCs. The chain recombines TRBV29-1 with TRBJ2-1, with a weak D call TRBD2 (5 bases). This receptor was obtained from a human donor with multiple sclerosis. The CDR3 is CSVDSGSNEQFF. The DNA for the CDR3 is TGCAGCGTTGACTCGGGGAGCAATGAGCAGTTCTTC.